This T cell receptor (beta chain) was captured by sequencing in a study of cytomegalovirus exposure and HLA in healthy donors. The CDR3 contains 15 residues. Whole-study findings and limits: The CMV antigen specificity of a few CMV-associated chains was confirmed through in vitro analysis. What was likely a sequencing artifact was a cluster of highly shared sequence variants.

About this clone: Its antigen is as yet unknown.

Use of 60 Vbeta and 13 Jbeta primers characterized the PCR. This table comes from immunoSEQ multiplex PCR, and its TCRdb copy is limited to in-frame clones, with some not included. Of about 70,000 clones in the sample, 80% to 90% were seen once. The rearrangement uses TRBV12-2 and TRBJ1-6; the D segment call TRBD1 is taken from the table without a DNA check. TRBV12-2 is shown as a pseudogene. The specimen sequenced was PBMCs. This receptor was taken from a woman in her twenties or thirties in good health and CMV-seronegative. CDR3 DNA: TGTGCAAGTCGCTTATCAGGACAGGGGGCGCGGCCCCTCCACTTT. This codes for CASRLSGQGARPLHF.